This TCR beta chain stems from a study of beta chain features in type 1 diabetes. Study findings and constraints: The study found moderately but significantly shorter TCRB CDR3s in all four CD4+ subsets of Type 1 diabetes patients.

V was cut by 6 bases and J by 3 bases, with 11 bases left in between. This CDR3 contains 13 residues. The investigators reverse transcribed all of the isolated RNA, so they sequenced expressed TCRB transcripts. Profiling relied on immunoSEQ multiplex PCR, and the TCRdb table lists in-frame clones only, not all of them. This sample carries about 160,000 clones, 50% to 70% of them seen once, and the ten largest clones take about 0.081%. As for this clone: Its antigen remains unknown.

This clonotype originated in a young man with type 1 diabetes. J is TRBJ1-2 and V is TRBV23-1; no firm D call. TRBV23-1 is filed as an ORF, its function uncertain. The sequencing input was naive CD4+ T cells from blood. The CDR3 spells CASSRHKYYGYTF. The CDR3 nucleotides read TGCGCCAGCAGCCGACACAAGTACTATGGCTACACCTTC.